A selection of T cell receptor beta chains follows, all from one sample in a study of blood T cell repertoires in COVID-19. Sequencing used immunoSEQ multiplex PCR; TCRdb keeps in-frame clones, though not all of them. The sample consists of about 170,000 clones, 82% of them appearing once. The sample consisted of peripheral blood. These receptors were collected from a woman in her seventies with acute or convalescent COVID-19. Both conserved end residues are part of each CDR3. Fields, in order: clone size, V gene, J gene, D gene, CDR3 protein, CDR3 DNA. The D gene is left open where the match is weak. Only part of the rows carry a size: once, few, many, or a class if the clone is expanded.

>NA|TRBV7-2|TRBJ1-2|TRBD1
CASSLARLLNRGDYGYTF
TGTGCCAGCAGCTTAGCGAGGTTGTTGAACAGGGGGGACTATGGCTACACCTTC
>NA|TRBV7-9|TRBJ1-2|NA
CASSFRQEAGYTF
TGTGCCAGCAGCTTCCGACAGGAGGCTGGCTACACCTTC
>NA|TRBV7-9|TRBJ1-5|TRBD1
CASSHGTGGSNQPQHF
TGTGCCAGCAGCCATGGGACAGGCGGTAGCAATCAGCCCCAGCATTTT
>NA|TRBV29-1|TRBJ1-3|NA
CSGADYSGNTIYF
TGCAGCGGAGCAGACTACTCTGGAAACACCATATATTTT
>NA|TRBV5-6|TRBJ1-2|NA
CAGKLMEGNYGYTF
TGTGCCGGAAAGCTTATGGAGGGAAACTATGGCTACACCTTC
>NA|TRBV24-1|TRBJ2-1|NA
CATSDLDRREQFF
TGTGCCACCAGTGACCTCGACAGGAGAGAGCAGTTCTTC
>NA|TRBV9|TRBJ1-2|NA
CASSPRQNGDYGYTF
TGTGCCAGCAGCCCCCGACAGAATGGGGACTATGGCTACACCTTC
>NA|TRBV6-6|TRBJ1-3|NA
CASSRAGAGDSGNTIYF
TGTGCCAGCAGTCGGGCAGGGGCAGGGGATTCTGGAAACACCATATATTTT
>NA|TRBV5-1|TRBJ1-1|TRBD1
CASSPPGTGPTEAFF
TGCGCCAGCAGCCCCCCAGGGACAGGGCCCACTGAAGCTTTCTTT
>few|TRBV19|TRBJ1-5|NA
CASSTLNQPQHF
TGTGCCAGTAGTACCTTAAATCAGCCCCAGCATTTT
>NA|TRBV5-4|TRBJ2-3|TRBD2
CASSSGLAGTSTDTQYF
TGTGCCAGCAGCTCCGGACTAGCGGGGACTAGCACAGATACGCAGTATTTT
>NA|TRBV23-1|TRBJ1-3|NA
CASSQSVQGKALGTIYF
TGCGCCAGCAGTCAATCAGTACAGGGTAAAGCCCTAGGCACCATATATTTT
>NA|TRBV25-1|TRBJ2-3|NA
CASSVMSGDTQYF
TGTGCCAGCAGTGTAATGAGCGGGGATACGCAGTATTTT
>NA|TRBV28|TRBJ2-4|NA
CASSLSSRLAKNIQYF
TGTGCCAGCAGTTTGTCTAGTAGATTAGCCAAAAACATTCAGTACTTC
>NA|TRBV30|TRBJ2-5|TRBD2
CAWSISLAGGLQETQYF
TGTGCCTGGAGTATTTCACTAGCGGGGGGTCTCCAAGAGACCCAGTACTTC
>few|TRBV11-3|TRBJ2-7|NA
CASSLTENSYEQYF
TGTGCCAGCAGCTTAACAGAGAACTCCTACGAGCAGTACTTC
>NA|TRBV6-2/TRBV6-3|TRBJ2-3|NA
CASSYGRPPSTDTQYF
TGTGCCAGCAGTTACGGCCGTCCTCCTAGCACAGATACGCAGTATTTT
>NA|TRBV18|TRBJ2-3|TRBD2
CASSPPGGSGKGTDTQYF
TGTGCCAGCTCACCACCGGGCGGGAGTGGAAAGGGCACAGATACGCAGTATTTT
>many|TRBV10-3|TRBJ2-2|NA
CAISGVQGPNTGELFF
TGTGCCATCAGTGGGGTTCAGGGGCCGAACACCGGGGAGCTGTTTTTT
>once|TRBV6-2/TRBV6-3|TRBJ1-2|TRBD1
CASSTPLGGQTF
TGTGCCAGCAGTACCCCCTTAGGGGGACAGACGTTC
>NA|TRBV5-4|TRBJ2-1|NA
CASSWMTAARNNEQFF
TGTGCCAGCAGCTGGATGACTGCGGCCCGTAACAATGAGCAGTTCTTC
>few|TRBV19|TRBJ1-5|NA
CASSIGPGSMSNQPQHF
TGTGCCAGTAGTATCGGACCGGGGAGTATGAGCAATCAGCCCCAGCATTTT
>NA|TRBV11-2|TRBJ1-1|NA
CASSPQWGGDTEAFF
TGTGCCAGCAGCCCCCAATGGGGGGGAGACACTGAAGCTTTCTTT
>NA|TRBV5-1|TRBJ2-5|NA
CASSLGTSGKGETQYF
TGCGCCAGCAGCTTGGGAACATCAGGGAAAGGAGAGACCCAGTACTTC
>NA|TRBV7-2|TRBJ2-1|NA
CASSLAFSYNEQFF
TGTGCCAGCAGCTTAGCCTTCTCCTACAATGAGCAGTTCTTC
>NA|TRBV7-2|TRBJ2-7|TRBD2
CASSYDMIAGLAEQYF
TGTGCCAGCAGCTATGACATGATAGCGGGGCTGGCGGAGCAGTACTTC
>NA|TRBV5-4|TRBJ2-5|NA
CASSLKLQETQYF
TGTGCCAGCAGCTTGAAGCTACAAGAGACCCAGTACTTC
>NA|TRBV5-1|TRBJ2-1|TRBD1
CASSFTGTGVGEQFF
TGCGCCAGCAGCTTCACCGGGACAGGGGTCGGGGAGCAGTTCTTC
>once|TRBV30|TRBJ1-1|TRBD1
CAWSATGGTEAFF
TGTGCCTGGAGCGCTACAGGGGGCACTGAAGCTTTCTTT
>NA|TRBV19|TRBJ1-5|TRBD1
CASSIGQQGPRQPQHF
TGTGCCAGTAGTATAGGGCAACAGGGGCCGCGGCAGCCCCAGCATTTT
>once|TRBV30|TRBJ2-1|NA
CAWRGVGDNEQFF
TGTGCCTGGAGAGGGGTGGGTGACAATGAGCAGTTCTTC
>few|TRBV10-3|TRBJ1-1|TRBD1
CAISGQGLNTEAFF
TGTGCCATCAGTGGACAGGGCCTGAACACTGAAGCTTTCTTT
>once|TRBV28|TRBJ2-1|TRBD2
CASRPTSGAGGPYNEQFF
TGTGCCAGCAGACCAACATCAGGGGCGGGGGGGCCCTACAATGAGCAGTTCTTC
>NA|TRBV28|TRBJ2-7|NA
CASSLQGIAYEQYF
TGTGCCAGCAGTTTGCAGGGGATAGCCTACGAGCAGTACTTC
>once|TRBV7-2|TRBJ1-1|TRBD1
CASSTRQGWVAFF
TGTGCCAGCAGCACTAGACAGGGGTGGGTAGCTTTCTTT
>NA|TRBV28|TRBJ1-1|NA
CASSLPRVTEAFF
TGTGCCAGCAGTTTACCCAGGGTCACTGAAGCTTTCTTT
>NA|TRBV6-2/TRBV6-3|TRBJ1-3|TRBD1
CASSNPGQGPGNTIYF
TGTGCCAGCAGTAATCCGGGACAGGGCCCTGGAAACACCATATATTTT
>NA|TRBV19|TRBJ2-7|NA
CASSSYSGSSYEQYF
TGTGCCAGTAGTTCCTATAGCGGAAGCTCCTACGAGCAGTACTTC
>NA|TRBV5-4|TRBJ2-3|NA
CASSTQGLGTDTQYF
TGTGCCAGCAGCACACAGGGTTTGGGAACAGATACGCAGTATTTT
>NA|TRBV6-6|TRBJ1-5|TRBD1
CASSPRPTGTAPLGPQHF
TGTGCCAGCAGTCCGCGACCAACCGGGACAGCTCCACTCGGGCCCCAGCATTTT
>NA|TRBV7-2|TRBJ1-2|NA
CASSLRSGSNYGYTF
TGTGCCAGCAGCTTAAGATCAGGGTCTAACTATGGCTACACCTTC
>NA|TRBV30|TRBJ1-2|NA
CAWIGDNYGYTF
TGTGCCTGGATTGGGGACAATTATGGCTACACCTTC
>NA|TRBV7-6|TRBJ2-7|NA
CASSLIPDWFGEQYF
TGTGCCAGCAGCTTAATCCCGGATTGGTTCGGGGAGCAGTACTTC
>NA|TRBV19|TRBJ1-2|NA
CASSPGSNYGYTF
TGTGCCAGTAGTCCGGGATCAAACTATGGCTACACCTTC
>NA|TRBV5-5|TRBJ2-2|NA
CASSFKTGELFF
TGTGCCAGCAGCTTTAAAACCGGGGAGCTGTTTTTT
>NA|TRBV18|TRBJ1-2|NA
CASSLRQNRAANGYTF
TGTGCCAGCTCACTCAGGCAGAACAGGGCAGCAAATGGCTACACCTTC
>NA|TRBV6-5|TRBJ1-5|NA
CASSRTGLRPQHF
TGTGCCAGCAGCCGTACAGGGCTCCGGCCCCAGCATTTT
>once|TRBV4-3|TRBJ2-4|NA
CASSQAVREGKNIQYF
TGCGCCAGCAGCCAAGCTGTGAGGGAAGGCAAAAACATTCAGTACTTC
>NA|TRBV4-3|TRBJ2-3|NA
CASSQDPSGPSTDTQYF
TGCGCCAGCAGCCAAGACCCCTCTGGCCCAAGCACAGATACGCAGTATTTT
>NA|TRBV19|TRBJ1-5|NA
CASSPQGVQPQHF
TGTGCCAGTAGTCCTCAGGGTGTCCAGCCCCAGCATTTT
>once|TRBV5-1|TRBJ2-3|NA
CASSIQGLGDTQYF
TGCGCCAGCAGCATTCAGGGTTTGGGAGATACGCAGTATTTT
>NA|TRBV7-2|TRBJ1-4|TRBD1
CASNGGGRNEKLFF
TGTGCCAGCAACGGAGGGGGCAGGAATGAAAAACTGTTTTTT
>NA|TRBV18|TRBJ2-1|NA
CASFASSGINEQFF
TGTGCCAGCTTCGCTTCGTCGGGTATCAATGAGCAGTTCTTC
>NA|TRBV4-2|TRBJ1-5|NA
CASSQDQGAGPPELAQHF
TGTGCCAGCAGCCAAGATCAAGGGGCAGGGCCTCCGGAATTGGCCCAGCATTTT
>NA|TRBV19|TRBJ1-2|NA
CASSIQGKGGYTF
TGTGCCAGTAGTATCCAGGGTAAAGGTGGCTACACCTTC
>NA|TRBV4-2|TRBJ1-3|NA
CASSQAVSSGNTIYF
TGTGCCAGCAGCCAAGCTGTGAGCTCTGGAAACACCATATATTTT
>NA|TRBV5-4|TRBJ2-5|NA
CASSLGSGFGQETQYF
TGTGCCAGCAGCTTGGGGAGCGGGTTCGGGCAAGAGACCCAGTACTTC
>few|TRBV7-2|TRBJ2-7|TRBD2
CASSSPSGSSYEQYF
TGTGCCAGCAGTAGTCCTAGCGGGAGCTCCTACGAGCAGTACTTC
>NA|TRBV7-9|TRBJ1-2|TRBD1
CASSLDRAGGYTF
TGTGCCAGCAGTCTCGACAGGGCAGGGGGCTACACCTTC